The 2 T cell receptor beta chains reported below all come from one sample, sequenced in a study of T cells of healthy individuals. TCRdb re-derived calls from the 5' RACE reads in MiXCR, one entry per CDR3 protein. The sample yields around 53,000 distinct CDR3 sequences, roughly 14% seen once. The source is a human donor in good health.

J is TRBJ2-5 and V is TRBV6-2 or TRBV6-3; 10 nucleotides match TRBD2. Germline CDR1 and CDR2: MNHEY and SVGEGT. J was trimmed by 4 bases and V by 5 bases; bases with no gene match: 7. The length of the CDR3 is 15 residues. The CDR3 loop is CASSLAGARPETQYF. CDR3 DNA sequence: TGTGCCAGCAGTCTAGCGGGGGCCCGTCCAGAGACCCAGTACTTC.

This chain uses TRBV6-5 with TRBJ1-6, with 9 bases fitting TRBD1. CDR3 length: 14 amino acids. Germline CDR1 is MNHEY and CDR2 is SVGAGI. V shed 5 bases, J shed 9 bases, and the junction held 5 bases outside the gene matches. CDR3 loop: CASSRTGVGSPLHF. The CDR3 DNA is TGTGCCAGCAGTAGGACAGGGGTTGGTTCACCCCTCCACTTT.